The 10 T cell receptor beta chains presented below share a single source sample, sequenced in a study of blood T cell repertoires in COVID-19. Method: immunoSEQ multiplex PCR; TCRdb's copy keeps in-frame clones and lacks some. The sample includes 60,000 to 75,000 clones, around 74% of them seen just once. The sequenced sample was peripheral blood. These receptors came from a woman between 50 and 59 years old with active or convalescent COVID-19.

This chain links TRBV29-1 with TRBJ2-1, with 12 positions matching TRBD2. This CDR3 has 16 residues. The J segment lost 0 bases and the V segment lost 6 bases, leaving 6 bases of the junction unmatched. Germline V lookup: CDR1 SQVTM, CDR2 ANQGSEA. The CDR3 region is CSVGTSGHSSYNEQFF. The CDR3 coding sequence is TGCAGCGTCGGGACTAGCGGGCATAGCTCCTACAATGAGCAGTTCTTC.

The V gene is TRBV6-5, the J gene TRBJ2-3; 8 bases align to TRBD2. The ends lost 8 bases at V and 5 bases at J; junction bases unmatched: 9. Germline V gene lookup returns CDR1 MNHEY and CDR2 SVGAGI. The CDR3 length is 14 residues. The CDR3 DNA reads as TGTGCCAGCCAGCCGTGGGCGGGAGGAGATACGCAGTATTTT. It is translated as CASQPWAGGDTQYF.

The gene calls are TRBV3-1 (or the pseudogene TRBV3-2) and TRBJ2-7, with 12 nucleotides matching TRBD2. The junction had 4 bases not matched to a gene; V was cut back by 6 bases and J by 1 base. The CDR3 spans 15 residues. CDR1 and CDR2 from the germline V gene are LGHDT and YNNKEL (reference sequence). The CDR3 DNA sequence: TGTGCCAGCAGTCACGGACTAGCGGGGTCCTACGAGCAGTACTTC. This translates into CASSHGLAGSYEQYF.

This clone occurred many times. This chain links TRBV9 with TRBJ2-5, with TRBD2 identical over 7 bases. The CDR3 is 13 amino acids. Germline V CDR1 and CDR2: SGDLS, YYNGEE. Losses at the gene ends were 0 bases for V and 4 bases for J; bases not matched to a gene: 0. CDR3 nucleotides: TGTGCCAGCAGCGTAGCGGGGGGAGAGACCCAGTACTTC. Translating gives CASSVAGGETQYF.

J is TRBJ2-3 and V is TRBV2; 9 bases are a match to TRBD1. There are 16 residues in the CDR3. Trimming removed 1 base from V and 2 bases from J; junction bases left unmatched: 4. The germline gives CDR1 SNHLY, CDR2 FYNNEI. DNA of the CDR3: TGTGCCAGCAGTGAAGGGGGACAGGGAGTCACAGATACGCAGTATTTT. Its protein is CASSEGGQGVTDTQYF.

The chain couples TRBV29-1 to TRBJ1-2; 9 positions match TRBD1. Trimming cost V 1 base and J 3 bases; bases outside gene matches: 9. Looked up from germline, CDR1 is SQVTM and CDR2 is ANQGSEA. CDR3 length: 16 residues. The CDR3: CSVEARPGQGHYGYTF. CDR3 in DNA: TGCAGCGTTGAAGCTCGTCCGGGACAGGGCCACTATGGCTACACCTTC.

The CDR3 nucleotides are TGTGCCAGCAGACGACAGGGGGGCCTCACCTACAATGAGCAGTTCTTC. This encodes CASRRQGGLTYNEQFF. The V call is TRBV7-8, the J call TRBJ2-1; 9 bases map to TRBD1. The CDR3 consists of 16 residues. J gave up 2 bases and V 6 bases, and 8 bases lay outside the gene matches. The germline gives CDR1 SGHVS, CDR2 FQNEAQ.

The gene calls are TRBV30 and TRBJ2-3; 9 bases line up with TRBD2. The CDR3 runs to 16 residues. V shed 1 base and J 8 bases; nucleotides not matched to a gene: 13. Germline loops: CDR1 GTSNPN, CDR2 SVGIG (reference sequence). The CDR3 coding sequence is TGTGCCTGGAGTGACCGGCCCCCGCGGGAGGGGGGTACGCAGTATTTT. Its protein product is CAWSDRPPREGGTQYF. Based on the CDR3 plus reference TRBV30 and TRBJ2-3, the full variable domain is SQTIHQWPATLVQPVGSPLSLECTVEGTSNPNLYWYRQAAGRGLQLLFYSVGIGQISSEVPQNLSASRPQDRQFILSSKKLLLSDSGFYLCAWSDRPPREGGTQYFGPGTRLTVL.

The chain links TRBV7-9 to TRBJ2-5, with 9 bases fitting TRBD1. The CDR3 covers 13 residues. In germline, CDR1 is SEHNR, CDR2 FQNEAQ (reference sequence). Trimming cost V 5 bases and J 3 bases; bases outside gene matches: 1. The chain's CDR3 is CASSRTGEETQYF. CDR3 DNA sequence: TGTGCCAGCAGCCGGACAGGGGAAGAGACCCAGTACTTC.

This clone has just one count. The chain links TRBV4-1 to TRBJ2-7; TRBD2 agrees at 8 bases. Germline values: CDR1 MGHRA, CDR2 YSYEKL. V was pared by 6 bases and J by 0 bases, with 7 bases of the junction left unmatched. The CDR3 contains 15 residues. The CDR3 region is CASRSTSGSSYEQYF. CDR3 DNA: TGCGCCAGCAGATCCACTAGCGGCAGCTCCTACGAGCAGTACTTC.